One sample yielded the 5 T cell receptor beta chains listed below, sequenced in a study of breast tumors, draining lymph nodes, adjacent tissues. In TCRdb, the multiplex PCR reads were re-called with MiXCR into one record per CDR3 protein. The sample has approximately 14,000 distinct CDR3 sequences, roughly 55% seen once. The sequencing sample was made of tumor-adjacent breast tissue. The receptors originated from a female donor with breast cancer. Some clones in this sample may be carry-over from other donors' samples.

This clonotype is classed as medium-sized (0.01 to 0.1%). The rearrangement joins TRBV6-5 to TRBJ1-2; no definite D call. V lost 6 bases and J 1 base, leaving 18 bases between the germline ends. This CDR3 spans 16 amino acids. Germline lookup yields CDR1 MNHEY and CDR2 SVGAGI. CDR3 bases: TGTGCCAGCAGGCGGGATTTGACAACCGTTAACTATGGCTACACCTTC. Encoded protein: CASRRDLTTVNYGYTF.

The chain couples TRBV5-1 to TRBJ2-2; the match to TRBD2 covers 10 bases. The CDR3 contains 18 residues. With V trimmed by 0 bases and J by 0 bases, 5 bases remained unmatched. The germline V gene has CDR1 SGHRS and CDR2 YFSETQ. The CDR3 DNA follows: TGCGCCAGCAGCTTGGTAGGTAGCGGGAGGTCGAACACCGGGGAGCTGTTTTTT. Translated: CASSLVGSGRSNTGELFF.

This chain links TRBV7-9 with TRBJ2-7, with D uncertain. V lost 4 bases and J 6 bases, leaving 13 bases between the germline ends. CDR1 is SEHNR and CDR2 is FQNEAQ in the germline V gene (reference sequence). The CDR3 spans 13 residues. The CDR3 is CASSSLDGTEQYF. CDR3 DNA: TGTGCCAGCAGCTCCCTGGACGGCACCGAGCAGTACTTC.

The rearrangement links TRBV4-1 to TRBJ2-3, with D unclear. Trimming cost V 2 bases and J 6 bases, with 12 bases left between them. The CDR3 has 14 residues. Germline CDR1 is MGHRA and CDR2 is YSYEKL. Here the CDR3 DNA reads TGCGCCAGCAGCCAATCTTTTGCGGCTGATACGCAGTATTTT. Its translation: CASSQSFAADTQYF.

This rearrangement joins TRBV19 to TRBJ2-1, with 9 bases matching TRBD2. V lost 0 bases, J lost 4 bases, and 1 base stayed unmatched. CDR3 length equals 15 residues. Germline CDR1 is LNHDA and CDR2 is SQIVND (reference sequence). CDR3 nucleotides: TGTGCCAGTAGTATAGATCTAGCGGGATACAATGAGCAGTTCTTC. Translation gives CASSIDLAGYNEQFF.